The rows below give T cell receptor beta chains drawn from one sample of a study of beta chain features in type 1 diabetes. TCRdb keeps only in-frame clones here, not all; method: immunoSEQ multiplex PCR. The table has a few hundred thousand clones, around 15% seen once; the top ten hold about 0.092%. The source material was naive CD4+ T cells from blood. Receptors were obtained from a man between 25 and 39 years old with type 1 diabetes. The CDR3 runs from the conserved cysteine through the conserved F or W. The D gene is left open where the match is weak. Clone size is not always given. Where it is, it says once, few, many or a class for expanded clones.

DNA: TGTGCCACCAGCAGAGATGAAAAACTGTTTTTT
CDR3: CATSRDEKLFF
V: TRBV15
size: once
D: NA
J: TRBJ1-4

DNA: TGTGCCAGCTCATCGGGCAGCACCTACGAGCAGTACTTC
CDR3: CASSSGSTYEQYF
V: TRBV27
size: few
D: NA
J: TRBJ2-7

DNA: TGTGCCAGCAGCTGGGCTGGCGGCTACACCTTC
CDR3: CASSWAGGYTF
V: TRBV7-2
size: NA
D: NA
J: TRBJ1-2

DNA: TGTGCCAGTAGTTCTCGGACCCCCGAAACCCAGTACTTC
CDR3: CASSSRTPETQYF
V: TRBV19
size: few
D: NA
J: TRBJ2-5

DNA: TGTGCCAGCAGTTTAGCAACAGGGGCACAAGAGACCCAGTACTTC
CDR3: CASSLATGAQETQYF
V: TRBV7-9
size: NA
D: TRBD1
J: TRBJ2-5

DNA: TGTGCCAGCAGCCCTCGGCGGGCGGGTTGGAGCAATCAGCCCCAGCATTTT
CDR3: CASSPRRAGWSNQPQHF
V: TRBV7-8
size: few
D: NA
J: TRBJ1-5

DNA: TGTGCCAGCAGTTTGCCCCTCGGGTTTAGCGGGAGTGGGTACGAGCAGTACTTC
CDR3: CASSLPLGFSGSGYEQYF
V: TRBV28
size: NA
D: TRBD2
J: TRBJ2-7

DNA: TGTGCCAGCAGCCCGGGGGGGTTTTTATCGAATGAGCAGTTCTTC
CDR3: CASSPGGFLSNEQFF
V: TRBV7-9
size: few
D: TRBD2
J: TRBJ2-1

DNA: TGTGCCAGCAGTCAAAGACACCTCTATGGCTACACCTTC
CDR3: CASSQRHLYGYTF
V: TRBV7-2
size: few
D: NA
J: TRBJ1-2

DNA: TGTGCCAGCAGCTCCCGGACAGGCGATGGCTACACCTTC
CDR3: CASSSRTGDGYTF
V: TRBV7-2
size: NA
D: TRBD1
J: TRBJ1-2

DNA: TGTGCCAGCAGCTGGGGCCAAGAGACCCAGTACTTC
CDR3: CASSWGQETQYF
V: TRBV5-4
size: NA
D: NA
J: TRBJ2-5

DNA: TGTGCCTGCCCCTCCAAGCGGGAGGATCGTACCTACAATGAGCAGTTCTTC
CDR3: CACPSKREDRTYNEQFF
V: TRBV30
size: few
D: TRBD2
J: TRBJ2-1

DNA: TGTGCCAGCCACGTAGGGGCCTGGAACAATGAGCAGTTCTTC
CDR3: CASHVGAWNNEQFF
V: TRBV28
size: few
D: NA
J: TRBJ2-1

DNA: TGTGCCAGCGAGGAACAAGAGACCCAGTACTTC
CDR3: CASEEQETQYF
V: TRBV2
size: few
D: NA
J: TRBJ2-5

DNA: TGCGCCAGCAGCTTTTTCGCGGGAGAAGAGACCCAGTACTTC
CDR3: CASSFFAGEETQYF
V: TRBV5-1
size: NA
D: TRBD2
J: TRBJ2-5

DNA: TGCGCCAGCAGCCAAGTACGAAGGACTAGCGGGACCTACAATGAGCAGTTCTTC
CDR3: CASSQVRRTSGTYNEQFF
V: TRBV4-1
size: NA
D: TRBD2
J: TRBJ2-1

DNA: TGTGCCAGCAGCCCCGGGACAGGGGACTATGGCTACACCTTC
CDR3: CASSPGTGDYGYTF
V: TRBV28
size: once
D: TRBD1
J: TRBJ1-2

DNA: TGTGCCACCAGCAGAGGCGGGATGGACACAGATACGCAGTATTTT
CDR3: CATSRGGMDTDTQYF
V: TRBV15
size: NA
D: NA
J: TRBJ2-3

DNA: TGTGCCAGCAGCTTAGAGCACGAGCAGTACTTC
CDR3: CASSLEHEQYF
V: TRBV7-9
size: few
D: NA
J: TRBJ2-7

DNA: TGTGCCAGCAGCGTAGGCAGGACAGGGAATTCGGAGACCCAGTACTTC
CDR3: CASSVGRTGNSETQYF
V: TRBV9
size: few
D: TRBD1
J: TRBJ2-5

DNA: TGTGCCAGCAGCCTACTAGCAGGGGAGCAGTTCTTC
CDR3: CASSLLAGEQFF
V: TRBV27
size: NA
D: NA
J: TRBJ2-1

DNA: TGTGCCACCAGCAGGCTCCGGGACAGGGTATACGAAAAACTGTTTTTT
CDR3: CATSRLRDRVYEKLFF
V: TRBV15
size: few
D: TRBD1
J: TRBJ1-4

DNA: TGCAGCGTTGCGTGGCCCGGGGAGCTGTTTTTT
CDR3: CSVAWPGELFF
V: TRBV29-1
size: few
D: NA
J: TRBJ2-2

DNA: TGTGCCAGCAGTGAATTAGGGGACAGTGGCAGTCGCACCTTC
CDR3: CASSELGDSGSRTF
V: TRBV25-1
size: NA
D: TRBD1
J: TRBJ1-2

DNA: TGTGCCAGCAGCTTGGCAGGGAGAAAAGAGACCCAGTACTTC
CDR3: CASSLAGRKETQYF
V: TRBV7-2
size: few
D: NA
J: TRBJ2-5

DNA: TGTGCCAGCAGTTTACGCGGGACAGGAACCTACGAGCAGTACTTC
CDR3: CASSLRGTGTYEQYF
V: TRBV28
size: NA
D: TRBD1
J: TRBJ2-7

DNA: TGTGCCAGCAGTTCCGCCGGGGGAGCAGACTATGGCTACACCTTC
CDR3: CASSSAGGADYGYTF
V: TRBV28
size: few
D: NA
J: TRBJ1-2

DNA: TGCAGCGGATGGGCCCCTATGAACACTGAAGCTTTCTTT
CDR3: CSGWAPMNTEAFF
V: TRBV29-1
size: NA
D: NA
J: TRBJ1-1

DNA: TGTGCCAGCAGTGAAGGTGGGGGCTCCTACGAGCAGTACTTC
CDR3: CASSEGGGSYEQYF
V: TRBV25-1
size: NA
D: NA
J: TRBJ2-7

DNA: TGCGCCAGCAGCCAAGTTTCGAGGGGCTCCTACAATGAGCAGTTCTTC
CDR3: CASSQVSRGSYNEQFF
V: TRBV4-1
size: NA
D: NA
J: TRBJ2-1

DNA: TGTGCCAGCAGCGTAGGACAGACCTCAGATACGCAGTATTTT
CDR3: CASSVGQTSDTQYF
V: TRBV9
size: NA
D: NA
J: TRBJ2-3

DNA: TGTGCCTGGACCCGGGACAGCCATGAAAAACTGTTTTTT
CDR3: CAWTRDSHEKLFF
V: TRBV30
size: NA
D: TRBD1
J: TRBJ1-4

DNA: TGTGCCATCAGAAACGCGGGAGCCGTTGACACCGGGGAGCTGTTTTTT
CDR3: CAIRNAGAVDTGELFF
V: TRBV10-3
size: NA
D: TRBD2
J: TRBJ2-2

DNA: TGTGCCAGCAGTTTTCGTGTAGCGGGAAGCACAGATACGCAGTATTTT
CDR3: CASSFRVAGSTDTQYF
V: TRBV5-4
size: few
D: TRBD2
J: TRBJ2-3

DNA: TGTGCCAGCAGTCTCGACAGGGGTCCCCCCTACAATGAGCAGTTCTTC
CDR3: CASSLDRGPPYNEQFF
V: TRBV28
size: NA
D: TRBD1
J: TRBJ2-1

DNA: TGTGCCAGCAGTTCGGGGATAGGGCGGGGCAGCACAGATACGCAGTATTTT
CDR3: CASSSGIGRGSTDTQYF
V: TRBV25-1
size: NA
D: NA
J: TRBJ2-3

DNA: TGTGCCAGCAGTCGTCCGGGACAGGGTAACAATGAGCAGTTCTTC
CDR3: CASSRPGQGNNEQFF
V: TRBV28
size: few
D: TRBD1
J: TRBJ2-1

DNA: TGTGCCAGCACTCATAGGGGCGGCCAAGAGACCCAGTACTTC
CDR3: CASTHRGGQETQYF
V: TRBV6-5
size: NA
D: NA
J: TRBJ2-5

DNA: TGTGCCAGCAGTTTCTCGACAAGGGGCTATCAGCCCCAGCATTTT
CDR3: CASSFSTRGYQPQHF
V: TRBV28
size: NA
D: NA
J: TRBJ1-5

DNA: TGTGCCAGCAGTGCCCGGACAGGGGGAAGCACAGATACGCAGTATTTT
CDR3: CASSARTGGSTDTQYF
V: TRBV2
size: NA
D: TRBD1
J: TRBJ2-3

DNA: TGTGCCACCAGCAGAGATTTATTGGGGTCCACTGAAGCTTTCTTT
CDR3: CATSRDLLGSTEAFF
V: TRBV15
size: NA
D: NA
J: TRBJ1-1

DNA: TGTGCCAGCAGTTGGACGGGGAAAGAGACCCAGTACTTC
CDR3: CASSWTGKETQYF
V: TRBV27
size: NA
D: NA
J: TRBJ2-5

DNA: TGCAGCGCAACCAGAGCGGGAGGGCCGGGGAATGAGCAGTTCTTC
CDR3: CSATRAGGPGNEQFF
V: TRBV29-1
size: few
D: TRBD2
J: TRBJ2-1

DNA: TGTGCCAGCTCACTCTTGGGCGGCACCCTCAACGAGCAGTACTTC
CDR3: CASSLLGGTLNEQYF
V: TRBV18
size: NA
D: NA
J: TRBJ2-7

DNA: TGCAGCGTTGATCAGGGGGCAGGTGAAAAACTGTTTTTT
CDR3: CSVDQGAGEKLFF
V: TRBV29-1
size: NA
D: TRBD1
J: TRBJ1-4

DNA: TGTGCCAGCAGCCAGCTAGGGACAACGGCTTGGGTGCGGTTCTTC
CDR3: CASSQLGTTAWVRFF
V: TRBV14
size: few
D: NA
J: TRBJ2-1

DNA: TGTGCCAGCAGTGGGGGACTAGCGGGGCACAATGAGCAGTTCTTC
CDR3: CASSGGLAGHNEQFF
V: TRBV6-1
size: NA
D: TRBD2
J: TRBJ2-1

DNA: TGTGCCTGGAGGACTAGCGGGAACACCGGGGAGCTGTTTTTT
CDR3: CAWRTSGNTGELFF
V: TRBV30
size: few
D: TRBD2
J: TRBJ2-2

DNA: TGCGCCAGCAGCTTGATAGAGACCGGGGAGCTGTTTTTT
CDR3: CASSLIETGELFF
V: TRBV5-1
size: NA
D: NA
J: TRBJ2-2

DNA: TGTGCCAGCAGTGTCCGGAAGCCTAATGAAAAACTGTTTTTT
CDR3: CASSVRKPNEKLFF
V: TRBV2
size: NA
D: NA
J: TRBJ1-4

DNA: TGTGCCAGCAGTGTTTACCGGGACGGCTATGGCTACACCTTC
CDR3: CASSVYRDGYGYTF
V: TRBV25-1
size: few
D: NA
J: TRBJ1-2

DNA: TGTGCCAGCAACGGGGGGCTAAGCAATCAGCCCCAGCATTTT
CDR3: CASNGGLSNQPQHF
V: TRBV9
size: few
D: NA
J: TRBJ1-5

DNA: TGTGCCAGCAGCCCCACTAGGGAGACCCAGTACTTC
CDR3: CASSPTRETQYF
V: TRBV7-2
size: few
D: NA
J: TRBJ2-5